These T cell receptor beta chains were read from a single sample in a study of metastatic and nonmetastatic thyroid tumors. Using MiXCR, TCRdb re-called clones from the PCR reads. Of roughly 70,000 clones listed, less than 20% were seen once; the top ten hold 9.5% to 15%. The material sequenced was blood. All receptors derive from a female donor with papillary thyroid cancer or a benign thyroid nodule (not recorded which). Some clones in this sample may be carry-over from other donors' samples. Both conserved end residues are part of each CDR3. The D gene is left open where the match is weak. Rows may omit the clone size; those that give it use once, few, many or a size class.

CDR3: CASRKPGTSGSGSSYEQYF
DNA: TGTGCCAGCAGAAAACCCGGGACTAGCGGGAGTGGGAGCTCCTACGAGCAGTACTTC
J: TRBJ2-7
D: TRBD2
size: many
V: TRBV7-2

CDR3: CASSYLAGSYNEQFF
DNA: TGTGCCAGCAGTTACCTAGCGGGATCTTACAATGAGCAGTTCTTC
J: TRBJ2-1
D: TRBD2
size: many
V: TRBV6-5

CDR3: CASSRQGANTGELFF
DNA: TGTGCCAGTAGTAGACAGGGGGCGAACACCGGGGAGCTGTTTTTT
J: TRBJ2-2
D: TRBD1
size: many
V: TRBV19

CDR3: CASSLAEQGVEAFF
DNA: TGTGCCAGCAGCTTAGCGGAACAGGGAGTTGAAGCTTTCTTT
J: TRBJ1-1
D: .
size: many
V: TRBV7-8

CDR3: CASSLEGTQETQYF
DNA: TGCGCCAGCAGCTTGGAGGGGACCCAAGAGACCCAGTACTTC
J: TRBJ2-5
D: .
size: many
V: TRBV5-1

CDR3: CASSLAPDANQPQHF
DNA: TGTGCCAGCAGCTTGGCTCCGGACGCAAATCAGCCCCAGCATTTT
J: TRBJ1-5
D: .
size: .
V: TRBV5-5

CDR3: CSAMSSSGNTIYF
DNA: TGCAGTGCTATGTCCAGCTCTGGAAACACCATATATTTT
J: TRBJ1-3
D: .
size: many
V: TRBV20-1

CDR3: CAISDYLDEQYF
DNA: TGTGCCATCAGTGACTATCTGGACGAGCAGTACTTC
J: TRBJ2-7
D: .
size: .
V: TRBV10-3

CDR3: CASSQLAGGYNEQFF
DNA: TGTGCCAGCAGTCAACTAGCGGGGGGTTACAATGAGCAGTTCTTC
J: TRBJ2-1
D: TRBD2
size: .
V: TRBV27

CDR3: CASSLGAVGGRETQYF
DNA: TGTGCCAGCAGCTTAGGAGCGGTAGGGGGGAGGGAGACCCAGTACTTC
J: TRBJ2-5
D: .
size: .
V: TRBV11-2

CDR3: CASTPGTSGYTDTQYF
DNA: TGTGCCAGCACCCCTGGGACTAGCGGTTACACAGATACGCAGTATTTT
J: TRBJ2-3
D: TRBD2
size: many
V: TRBV6-1

CDR3: CASSIGTSGKREQYF
DNA: TGTGCCAGTAGTATAGGGACTAGCGGGAAGCGCGAGCAGTACTTC
J: TRBJ2-7
D: TRBD2
size: once
V: TRBV19

CDR3: CASSEYPDDEQYF
DNA: TGTGCCAGCAGTGAATACCCAGACGACGAGCAGTACTTC
J: TRBJ2-7
D: .
size: .
V: TRBV25-1

CDR3: CASSYLGTGNSPLHF
DNA: TGTGCCAGCAGTTACTTGGGGACAGGGAATTCACCCCTCCACTTT
J: TRBJ1-6
D: TRBD1
size: many
V: TRBV6-5

CDR3: CASTGGPYEQYF
DNA: TGTGCCAGCACCGGGGGCCCCTACGAGCAGTACTTC
J: TRBJ2-7
D: .
size: many
V: TRBV2

CDR3: CASSARDSSVF
DNA: TGTGCCAGCAGTGCCCGGGACAGCTCGGTCTTC
J: TRBJ2-1
D: TRBD1
size: few
V: TRBV6-1

CDR3: CASGEQGARNTEAFF
DNA: TGTGCCAGCGGCGAACAGGGGGCGCGGAACACTGAAGCTTTCTTT
J: TRBJ1-1
D: TRBD1
size: many
V: TRBV6-1

CDR3: CASSPQRLSYNEQFF
DNA: TGTGCCAGCAGCCCGCAGCGGTTATCCTACAATGAGCAGTTCTTC
J: TRBJ2-1
D: .
size: many
V: TRBV7-6

CDR3: CASSTGGSYNEQFF
DNA: TGCGCCAGCAGCACAGGGGGAAGTTACAATGAGCAGTTCTTC
J: TRBJ2-1
D: TRBD1
size: many
V: TRBV5-1

CDR3: CAWSPGDYGYTF
DNA: TGTGCCTGGAGTCCAGGGGACTATGGCTACACCTTC
J: TRBJ1-2
D: .
size: medium-sized
V: TRBV30

CDR3: CASSLAAGRSYEQYF
DNA: TGTGCCAGCAGTTTAGCGGCGGGACGCTCCTACGAGCAGTACTTC
J: TRBJ2-7
D: .
size: many
V: TRBV12-3/TRBV12-4

CDR3: CASRGAGQSSYEQYF
DNA: TGTGCCAGCCGGGGGGCCGGACAGAGCTCCTACGAGCAGTACTTC
J: TRBJ2-7
D: .
size: many
V: TRBV19

CDR3: CASSISGQASYEQYF
DNA: TGTGCCAGTAGTATATCCGGGCAGGCCTCCTACGAGCAGTACTTC
J: TRBJ2-7
D: .
size: many
V: TRBV19

CDR3: CASSPTGGVVSPLHF
DNA: TGTGCCAGCAGCCCCACCGGGGGCGTGGTTTCACCCCTCCACTTT
J: TRBJ1-6
D: .
size: many
V: TRBV7-2

CDR3: CASSGRYIPFGTEAFF
DNA: TGTGCCAGCAGTGGGCGGTACATCCCTTTCGGCACTGAAGCTTTCTTT
J: TRBJ1-1
D: .
size: .
V: TRBV2

CDR3: CASSQGGTSGRTDTQYF
DNA: TGTGCCAGCAGCCAAGGTGGGACTAGCGGGAGAACAGATACGCAGTATTTT
J: TRBJ2-3
D: TRBD2
size: many
V: TRBV3-1

CDR3: CSARGTSGSTETQYF
DNA: TGCAGTGCTAGGGGGACTAGCGGGAGTACTGAGACCCAGTACTTC
J: TRBJ2-5
D: TRBD2
size: .
V: TRBV20-1

CDR3: CASCGRNQPQHF
DNA: TGTGCCAGCTGCGGGCGCAATCAGCCCCAGCATTTT
J: TRBJ1-5
D: .
size: .
V: TRBV6-1

CDR3: CASSRDELYEQYF
DNA: TGTGCCAGCAGCCGGGACGAACTCTACGAGCAGTACTTC
J: TRBJ2-7
D: .
size: many
V: TRBV7-9

CDR3: CASTSLYEQYF
DNA: TGTGCCAGCACCTCCCTCTACGAGCAGTACTTC
J: TRBJ2-7
D: .
size: few
V: TRBV28

CDR3: CASSLPGHREPQHF
DNA: TGTGCCAGCAGCCTCCCGGGACACCGTGAGCCCCAGCATTTT
J: TRBJ1-5
D: .
size: many
V: TRBV28

CDR3: CASSFDSFNEQFF
DNA: TGTGCCAGCAGCTTTGACAGCTTTAATGAGCAGTTCTTC
J: TRBJ2-1
D: .
size: .
V: TRBV5-6

CDR3: CASSEPLAVDNEQFF
DNA: TGCGCCAGCAGCGAGCCTCTAGCGGTCGACAATGAGCAGTTCTTC
J: TRBJ2-1
D: TRBD2
size: many
V: TRBV5-1

CDR3: CASTHPMAGLSTDTQYF
DNA: TGTGCCAGCACCCACCCGATGGCGGGTCTGAGCACAGATACGCAGTATTTT
J: TRBJ2-3
D: .
size: .
V: TRBV4-2

CDR3: CASSRTGTGWLNEQFF
DNA: TGTGCCAGCAGTCGCACCGGGACAGGGTGGCTCAATGAGCAGTTCTTC
J: TRBJ2-1
D: TRBD1
size: many
V: TRBV6-1

CDR3: CASRRTSYEQYF
DNA: TGTGCCAGCAGAAGGACCTCCTACGAGCAGTACTTC
J: TRBJ2-7
D: .
size: many
V: TRBV27

CDR3: CASSYSMDSQSYEQYF
DNA: TGTGCCAGCAGTTACTCGATGGACTCCCAGTCCTACGAGCAGTACTTC
J: TRBJ2-7
D: .
size: many
V: TRBV6-5

CDR3: CASSETGGRNTQYF
DNA: TGTGCCAGCTCAGAGACAGGGGGTCGAAATACGCAGTATTTT
J: TRBJ2-3
D: TRBD1
size: many
V: TRBV18

CDR3: CASSDSISGPYNEQFF
DNA: TGTGCCAGCAGTGACTCGATTTCAGGGCCCTACAATGAGCAGTTCTTC
J: TRBJ2-1
D: .
size: many
V: TRBV6-4

CDR3: CASSLTAGNTEAFF
DNA: TGTGCCAGCAGCTTAACCGCGGGTAACACTGAAGCTTTCTTT
J: TRBJ1-1
D: .
size: .
V: TRBV11-2

CDR3: CASKAVGGGNQPQHF
DNA: TGTGCCAGCAAAGCCGTGGGGGGAGGCAATCAGCCCCAGCATTTT
J: TRBJ1-5
D: .
size: .
V: TRBV6-1

CDR3: CASSSAGTGGLEQYF
DNA: TGTGCCAGCAGTTCCGCCGGGACAGGGGGCCTCGAGCAGTACTTC
J: TRBJ2-7
D: TRBD1
size: few
V: TRBV6-2/TRBV6-3

CDR3: CASSQTRGTQYF
DNA: TGTGCCAGCAGCCAAACGCGGGGTACGCAGTATTTT
J: TRBJ2-3
D: .
size: many
V: TRBV3-1

CDR3: CAIRGTSGRAISYEQYF
DNA: TGTGCCATAAGAGGGACTAGCGGTAGGGCAATCTCCTACGAGCAGTACTTC
J: TRBJ2-7
D: TRBD2
size: few
V: TRBV6-1

CDR3: CASSSTWDAVPQETQYF
DNA: TGTGCCAGCAGCTCAACCTGGGACGCAGTACCTCAAGAGACCCAGTACTTC
J: TRBJ2-5
D: .
size: .
V: TRBV7-6